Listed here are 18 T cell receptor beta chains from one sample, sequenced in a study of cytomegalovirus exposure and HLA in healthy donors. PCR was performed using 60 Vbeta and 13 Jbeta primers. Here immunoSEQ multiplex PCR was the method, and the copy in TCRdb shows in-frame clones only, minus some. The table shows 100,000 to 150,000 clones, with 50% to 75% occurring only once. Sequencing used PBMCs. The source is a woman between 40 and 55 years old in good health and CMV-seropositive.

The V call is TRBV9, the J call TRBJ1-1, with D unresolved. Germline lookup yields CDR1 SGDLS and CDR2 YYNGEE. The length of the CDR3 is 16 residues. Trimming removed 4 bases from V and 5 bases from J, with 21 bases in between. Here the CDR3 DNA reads TGTGCCAGCAGCCCTCCTTCCGGGTTGAGAGGGACTGAAGCTTTCTTT. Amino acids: CASSPPSGLRGTEAFF.

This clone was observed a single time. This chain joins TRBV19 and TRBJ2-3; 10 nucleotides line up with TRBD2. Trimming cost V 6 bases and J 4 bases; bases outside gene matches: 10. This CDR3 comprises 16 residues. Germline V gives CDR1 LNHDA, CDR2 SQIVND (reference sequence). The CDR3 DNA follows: TGTGCCAGTAGCTCTCAGATAGCGGGAGGCTCAGATACGCAGTATTTT. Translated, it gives CASSSQIAGGSDTQYF.

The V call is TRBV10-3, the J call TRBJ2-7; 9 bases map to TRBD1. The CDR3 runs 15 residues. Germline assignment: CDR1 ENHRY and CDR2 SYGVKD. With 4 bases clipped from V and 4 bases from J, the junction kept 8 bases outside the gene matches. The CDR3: CAISGGQGGGYEQYF. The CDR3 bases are TGTGCCATCAGTGGGGGACAGGGAGGAGGGTACGAGCAGTACTTC.

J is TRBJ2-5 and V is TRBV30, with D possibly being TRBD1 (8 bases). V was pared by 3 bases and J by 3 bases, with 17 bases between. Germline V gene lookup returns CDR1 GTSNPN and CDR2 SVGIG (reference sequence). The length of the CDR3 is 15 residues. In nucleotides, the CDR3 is TGTGCCTGGAGCACAACAGGGGGGGTGGAAGAGACCCAGTACTTC. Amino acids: CAWSTTGGVEETQYF.

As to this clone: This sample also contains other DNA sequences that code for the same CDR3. The CDR3 region has the DNA TGTGCCAGCAGCTTGATCCGGGGAGAGACCCAGTACTTC. Amino acids: CASSLIRGETQYF. The chain uses TRBV5-6 and TRBJ2-5, with D possibly matching TRBD2 (5 bases). CDR1 is SGHDT, CDR2 YYEEEE, per germline. The CDR3 totals 13 residues. Trimming left V 1 base short and J 4 bases short, with 8 bases between. The variable domain in full, completed from reference TRBV5-6 and TRBJ2-5, reads DAGVTQSPTHLIKTRGQQVTLRCSPKSGHDTVSWYQQALGQGPQFIFQYYEEEERQRGNFPDRFSGHQFPNYSSELNVNALLLGDSALYLCASSLIRGETQYFGPGTRLLVL.

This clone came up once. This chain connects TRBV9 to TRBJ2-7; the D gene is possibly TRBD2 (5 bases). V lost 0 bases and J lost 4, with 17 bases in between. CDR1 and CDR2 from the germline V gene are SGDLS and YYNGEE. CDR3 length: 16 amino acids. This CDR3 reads CASSVAEVPRPYEQYF. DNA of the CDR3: TGTGCCAGCAGCGTAGCGGAGGTCCCAAGACCGTACGAGCAGTACTTC.

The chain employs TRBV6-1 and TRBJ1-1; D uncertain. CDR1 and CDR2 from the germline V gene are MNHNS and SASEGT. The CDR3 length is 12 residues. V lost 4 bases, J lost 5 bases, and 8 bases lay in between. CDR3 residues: CASSGTGTEAFF. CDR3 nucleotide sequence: TGTGCCAGCAGTGGGACTGGTACTGAAGCTTTCTTT.

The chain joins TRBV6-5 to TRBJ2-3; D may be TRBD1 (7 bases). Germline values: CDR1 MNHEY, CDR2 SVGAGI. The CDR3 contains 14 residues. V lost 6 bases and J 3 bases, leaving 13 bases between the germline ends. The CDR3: CASRETGRTDTQYF. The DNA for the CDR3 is TGTGCCAGCAGAGAGACAGGGAGGACAGATACGCAGTATTTT.

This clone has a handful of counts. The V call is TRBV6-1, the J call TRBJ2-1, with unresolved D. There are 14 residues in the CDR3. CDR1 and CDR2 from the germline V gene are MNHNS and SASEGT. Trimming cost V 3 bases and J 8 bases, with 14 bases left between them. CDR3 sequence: CASSDGQSTDEQFF. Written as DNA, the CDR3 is TGTGCCAGCAGTGACGGCCAGTCGACTGATGAGCAGTTCTTC.

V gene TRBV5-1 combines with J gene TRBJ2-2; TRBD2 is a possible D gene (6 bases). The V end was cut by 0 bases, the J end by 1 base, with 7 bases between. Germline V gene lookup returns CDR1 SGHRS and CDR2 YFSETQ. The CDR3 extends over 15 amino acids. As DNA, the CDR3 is TGCGCCAGCAGCTTGGGAGCGGGGAACACCGGGGAGCTGTTTTTT. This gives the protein CASSLGAGNTGELFF.

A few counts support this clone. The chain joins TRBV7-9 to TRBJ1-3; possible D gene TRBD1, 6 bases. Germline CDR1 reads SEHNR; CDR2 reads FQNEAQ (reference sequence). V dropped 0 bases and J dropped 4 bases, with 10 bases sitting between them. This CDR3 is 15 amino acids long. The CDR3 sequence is CASSLAAGAGNTIYF. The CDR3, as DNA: TGTGCCAGCAGCTTAGCAGCAGGGGCGGGAAACACCATATATTTT.

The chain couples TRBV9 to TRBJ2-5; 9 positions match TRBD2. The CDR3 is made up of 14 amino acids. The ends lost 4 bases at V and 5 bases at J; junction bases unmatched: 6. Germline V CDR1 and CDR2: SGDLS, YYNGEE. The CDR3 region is CASSQGLATETQYF. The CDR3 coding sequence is TGTGCCAGCAGCCAAGGACTAGCGACGGAGACCCAGTACTTC. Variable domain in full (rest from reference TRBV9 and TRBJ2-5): DSGVTQTPKHLITATGQRVTLRCSPRSGDLSVYWYQQSLDQGLQFLIQYYNGEERAKGNILERFSAQQFPDLHSELNLSSLELGDSALYFCASSQGLATETQYFGPGTRLLVL.

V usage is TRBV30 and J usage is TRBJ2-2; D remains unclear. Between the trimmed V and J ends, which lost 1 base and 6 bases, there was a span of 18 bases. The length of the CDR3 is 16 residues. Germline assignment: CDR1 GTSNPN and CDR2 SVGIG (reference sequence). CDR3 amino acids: CAWSAWAEYAAGELFF. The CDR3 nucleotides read TGTGCCTGGAGTGCCTGGGCAGAGTACGCAGCCGGGGAGCTGTTTTTT.

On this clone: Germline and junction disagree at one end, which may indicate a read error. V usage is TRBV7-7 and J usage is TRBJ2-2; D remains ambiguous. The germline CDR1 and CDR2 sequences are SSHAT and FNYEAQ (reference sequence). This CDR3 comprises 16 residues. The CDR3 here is CASSPRLLLNTGELFF. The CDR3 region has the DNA TGTGCTAGCAGCCCTAGGCTTCTACTGAACACCGGGGAGCTGTTTTTT.

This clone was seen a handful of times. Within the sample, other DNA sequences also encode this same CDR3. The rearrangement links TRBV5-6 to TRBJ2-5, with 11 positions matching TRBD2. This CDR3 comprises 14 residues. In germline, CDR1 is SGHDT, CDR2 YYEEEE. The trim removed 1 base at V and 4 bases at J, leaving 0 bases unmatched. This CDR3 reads CASSLTSGRETQYF. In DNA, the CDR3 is TGTGCCAGCAGCTTGACTAGCGGGAGAGAGACCCAGTACTTC.

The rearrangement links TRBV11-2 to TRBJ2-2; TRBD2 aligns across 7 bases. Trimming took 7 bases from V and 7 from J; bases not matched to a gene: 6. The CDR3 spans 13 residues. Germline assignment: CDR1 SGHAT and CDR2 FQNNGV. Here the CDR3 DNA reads TGTGCCAGCATCGACTCGGGGGGCGGGGAGCTGTTTTTT. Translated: CASIDSGGGELFF.

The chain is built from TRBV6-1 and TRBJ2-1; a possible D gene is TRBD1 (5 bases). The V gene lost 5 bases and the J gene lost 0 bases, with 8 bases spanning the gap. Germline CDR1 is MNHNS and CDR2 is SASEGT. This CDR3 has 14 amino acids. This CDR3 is CASSRQSSYNEQFF. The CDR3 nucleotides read TGTGCCAGCAGTAGACAGAGCTCCTACAATGAGCAGTTCTTC.

The CDR3 is CASSLQFPELFF. The CDR3 region has the DNA TGTGCCAGCAGCCTACAGTTCCCCGAGTTGTTCTTT. V gene TRBV5-6 combines with J gene TRBJ1-1, with no clear D. Between the trimmed V and J ends, which lost 4 bases and 14 bases, there was a span of 18 bases. The CDR3 is 12 amino acids. The V gene's germline CDR1 is SGHDT and CDR2 YYEEEE.